These 19 T cell receptor beta chains came from one sample sequenced in a study of spatial heterogeneity in lung cancer. MiXCR, run by TCRdb on the 5' RACE reads, gives a single entry per CDR3 protein. Of about 2,500 distinct CDR3 sequences listed, less than 30% were seen once; the top ten hold about 29%. The time point here: blood at routine non-recurrence follow-up after resection. The sample in question was PBMCs, obtained at follow-up. These receptors all stem from a male donor with early-stage non-small cell lung cancer.

By sample share, this clonotype is medium-sized. This beta chain is an off-target read within a library intended for alpha chains, so its frequency means little. V gene TRBV7-9 combines with J gene TRBJ2-1; 9 bases are a match to TRBD2. J gave up 4 bases and V 5 bases, and 9 bases lay outside the gene matches. Germline CDR1 reads SEHNR; CDR2 reads FQNEAQ (reference sequence). The CDR3 length is 16 residues. The CDR3: CASSPGRLAVYNEQFF. The CDR3 DNA follows: TGTGCCAGCAGCCCGGGGCGACTAGCGGTGTACAATGAGCAGTTCTTC.

Regarding this clonotype: This beta chain is off target for a library built for alpha chains, so its abundance means little. The V call is TRBV28, the J call TRBJ2-3; the match to TRBD2 covers 8 bases. CDR3 length: 15 amino acids. The V and J ends lost 3 bases and 3 bases, in that order; junction bases with no gene match: 5. CDR1 and CDR2 from the germline V gene are MDHEN and SYDVKM. As DNA, the CDR3 is TGTGCCAGCAGTTTTCCCCCGGGGGGGACAGATACGCAGTATTTT. Translated, it gives CASSFPPGGTDTQYF. Drawing the rest from reference TRBV28 and TRBJ2-3, the complete variable domain is DVKVTQSSRYLVKRTGEKVFLECVQDMDHENMFWYRQDPGLGLRLIYFSYDVKMKEKGDIPEGYSVSREKKERFSLILESASTNQTSMYLCASSFPPGGTDTQYFGPGTRLTVL.

On this clonotype itself: This beta chain slipped into a library made for alpha chains as a stray read, so its size is not meaningful. The rearrangement uses TRBV5-1 and TRBJ2-5; the D gene is possibly TRBD2 (6 bases). This CDR3 contains 12 residues. Trimming left V 7 bases short and J 1 base short, with 8 bases between. The germline gives CDR1 SGHRS, CDR2 YFSETQ. In DNA, the CDR3 is TGCGCCAGCGGGGAGGCCCAAGAGACCCAGTACTTC. Translation gives CASGEAQETQYF.

Notes on this clonotype: The library was built for alpha chains, so this beta chain is an off-target read and its size means little. The V and J genes are TRBV28 and TRBJ2-3, with D unclear. There are 14 residues in the CDR3. Germline V CDR1 and CDR2: MDHEN, SYDVKM. Between the trimmed V and J ends, which lost 5 bases and 4 bases, there was a span of 13 bases. CDR3 amino acids: CASSRPISADTQYF. The DNA for the CDR3 is TGTGCCAGCAGTAGACCCATATCCGCAGATACGCAGTATTTT.

Worth noting for this clonotype: Little can be read into the size of this beta chain, an off-target read in a library designed for alpha chains. For the CDR3, the DNA is TGCGCCAGCAGCCAAGATATTGAGCAGTTCTTC. Translated, it gives CASSQDIEQFF. The gene calls are TRBV4-1 and TRBJ2-1, with unresolved D. Trimming shortened V by 0 bases and J by 9 bases, and 3 bases separated the two germline ends. This CDR3 is built from 11 residues. Germline CDR1 reads MGHRA; CDR2 reads YSYEKL.

This clonotype was picked up a small number of times. This beta chain slipped into a library made for alpha chains as a stray read, so its size is not meaningful. V gene TRBV7-3 combines with J gene TRBJ2-5; 15 bases match TRBD2. With 5 bases clipped from V and 1 base from J, the junction kept 5 bases outside the gene matches. The CDR3 has 17 residues. The germline CDR1 and CDR2 sequences are SGHTA and FQGTGA. CDR3 loop: CASSPGTSGGFQETQYF. The CDR3 DNA reads as TGTGCCAGCAGCCCCGGGACTAGCGGGGGGTTCCAAGAGACCCAGTACTTC.

The table lists this clonotype with a count of one. The library was built for alpha chains, so this beta chain is an off-target read and its size means little. The V and J genes are TRBV7-3 and TRBJ2-3; D ambiguous. The V gene lost 7 bases and the J gene lost 0 bases, with 11 bases spanning the gap. Germline V lookup: CDR1 SGHTA, CDR2 FQGTGA. This CDR3 is built from 14 residues. CDR3 region: CASKGPGSTDTQYF. The CDR3 DNA follows: TGTGCCAGCAAAGGACCTGGGAGCACAGATACGCAGTATTTT.

This clonotype was detected a few times. This beta chain appears as a stray read in a library generated for alpha chains; its size is not informative. V usage is TRBV2 and J usage is TRBJ2-1, with 7 positions matching TRBD2. The V segment lost 8 bases and the J segment 5 bases; nucleotides outside the gene matches: 6. Germline V lookup: CDR1 SNHLY, CDR2 FYNNEI. The CDR3 consists of 13 residues. CDR3 nucleotides: TGTGCCAGCCCAGCGGGACGAAACAATGAGCAGTTCTTC. It is translated as CASPAGRNNEQFF.

This clonotype has just a few counts. Within a library made for alpha chains, this beta chain is off target, and its count is uninformative. DNA for the CDR3: TGTGCCAGCAGCCTCACACCGGACTCCACCGGGGAGCTGTTTTTT. Protein: CASSLTPDSTGELFF. This chain uses TRBV11-2 with TRBJ2-2, with D perhaps TRBD2 (5 bases). V lost 5 bases to trimming and J lost 4 bases, with 14 bases between them. The CDR3 contains 15 residues. Germline V gene lookup returns CDR1 SGHAT and CDR2 FQNNGV. Complete variable domain (other parts from reference TRBV11-2 and TRBJ2-2): EAGVAQSPRYKIIEKRQSVAFWCNPISGHATLYWYQQILGQGPKLLIQFQNNGVVDDSQLPKDRFSAERLKGVDSTLKIQPAKLEDSAVYLCASSLTPDSTGELFFGEGSRLTVL.

This clonotype was observed a few times. This beta chain is an off-target read within a library intended for alpha chains, so its frequency means little. This chain links TRBV7-9 with TRBJ2-1; 10 nucleotides line up with TRBD2. The CDR3 contains 16 residues. The germline V gene has CDR1 SEHNR and CDR2 FQNEAQ (reference sequence). The V segment lost 5 bases and the J segment 6 bases; nucleotides outside the gene matches: 10. This chain's CDR3 is CASSPRLAGGGNEQFF. In DNA form, the CDR3 reads TGTGCCAGCAGCCCCCGGTTAGCGGGAGGAGGCAATGAGCAGTTCTTC.

As for this clonotype: This beta chain came through as a stray read in a library set up for alpha chains, and its size says little. This chain connects TRBV28 to TRBJ2-7, with TRBD2 matching over 13 bases. The CDR3 consists of 18 residues. Trimming took 3 bases from V and 7 from J; bases not matched to a gene: 15. Germline V gene data show CDR1 as MDHEN and CDR2 as SYDVKM. DNA for the CDR3: TGTGCCAGCAGTTTTGGGAGACTAGCGGGAGGAAACACACTGGAGCAGTACTTC. Protein product: CASSFGRLAGGNTLEQYF.

This clonotype showed up just once. Being off target in a library aimed at alpha chains, this beta chain has a size of little meaning. V and J are TRBV6-2 or TRBV6-3 and TRBJ2-1; the match to TRBD2 covers 7 bases. Germline-derived CDR1 and CDR2 are MNHEY and SVGEGT. V was clipped by 2 bases and J by 7 bases; unmatched bases: 5. The CDR3 is 14 amino acids. CDR3 DNA: TGTGCCAGCAGTTACGTTGGTAGCGGGAATGAGCAGTTCTTC. It yields the protein CASSYVGSGNEQFF.

This clonotype occurred a few times. This beta chain is an unintended read in a library built for alpha chains; its size means little. This rearrangement joins TRBV12-3 or TRBV12-4 to TRBJ2-7; TRBD2 matches at 10 bases. CDR3 length: 14 amino acids. The J segment lost 6 bases and the V segment lost 3 bases, leaving 5 bases of the junction unmatched. Here the CDR3 DNA reads TGTGCCAGCAGTTTGGGACTAGCGTCGGGCGAGCAGTACTTC. This encodes CASSLGLASGEQYF.

About this clonotype: Little can be read into the size of this beta chain, an off-target read in a library designed for alpha chains. This rearrangement joins TRBV12-3 or TRBV12-4 to TRBJ2-5, with 11 bases matching TRBD1. The CDR3 length is 13 residues. The V segment lost 6 bases and the J segment 5 bases; nucleotides outside the gene matches: 2. The CDR3 DNA follows: TGTGCCAGCAGATGGACAGGGGGCGAGACCCAGTACTTC. Translation gives CASRWTGGETQYF.

This clonotype was counted a few times. Little can be read into the size of this beta chain, an off-target read in a library designed for alpha chains. The chain recombines TRBV28 with TRBJ2-7; 7 bases agree with TRBD2. CDR3 length equals 18 residues. The germline V gene encodes CDR1 MDHEN and CDR2 SYDVKM. Germline trimming cut 2 bases from V and 3 bases from J; bases unmatched to any gene: 16. The CDR3 bases are TGTGCCAGCAGTTTAGAGGTTCGCCTAGCGGACGGGAGCTACGAGCAGTACTTC. Its translation: CASSLEVRLADGSYEQYF.

This clonotype is medium-sized. This beta chain is a stray sequence in a library constructed for alpha chains; its clone size is not meaningful. The chain links TRBV28 to TRBJ2-6; D remains ambiguous. The length of the CDR3 is 16 residues. CDR1 and CDR2 from the germline V gene are MDHEN and SYDVKM. The V end was cut by 4 bases, the J end by 0 bases, with 10 bases between. CDR3 DNA: TGTGCCAGCAGTTCCCCCGGCTACTCTGGGGCCAACGTCCTGACTTTC. This translates into CASSSPGYSGANVLTF.

In its sample, this clonotype was seen a few times. The library was built for alpha chains, so this beta chain is an off-target read and its size means little. This sequence joins TRBV5-1 and TRBJ2-5; D gene uncertain. Trimming removed 6 bases at V and 5 bases at J, with 17 bases between. This CDR3 is built from 14 residues. CDR1 SGHRS and CDR2 YFSETQ come from the germline V gene. The CDR3 DNA follows: TGCGCCAGCAAGACCGGCGGCGGTACGGAGACCCAGTACTTC. It translates to CASKTGGGTETQYF. The whole variable domain, filled in from reference TRBV5-1 and TRBJ2-5, reads KAGVTQTPRYLIKTRGQQVTLSCSPISGHRSVSWYQQTPGQGLQFLFEYFSETQRNKGNFPGRFSGRQFSNSRSEMNVSTLELGDSALYLCASKTGGGTETQYFGPGTRLLVL.

This clonotype is medium-sized in the sample. The size of this beta chain means little, since it is a stray read in a library made for alpha chains. This chain connects TRBV7-2 to TRBJ2-5, with D possibly being TRBD1 (6 bases). Per germline, CDR1 SGHTA and CDR2 FQGNSA. The CDR3 runs 16 residues. Trimming pared 1 base from V and 1 base from J, leaving 13 bases between. Here the CDR3 DNA reads TGTGCCAGCAGCTTAGTTGGCAGGGGTTTCCAAGAGACCCAGTACTTC. Amino acids: CASSLVGRGFQETQYF.

This clonotype was observed a handful of times. Within a library made for alpha chains, this beta chain is off target, and its count is uninformative. V usage is TRBV14 and J usage is TRBJ2-3, with D perhaps matching TRBD2 (5 bases). CDR1 is SGHDN and CDR2 is FVKESK in the germline V gene. The CDR3 spans 13 residues. The germline V and J ends were trimmed by 4 bases and 4 bases, with 9 bases remaining between them. CDR3 protein: CASSPPGADTQYF. Written as DNA, the CDR3 is TGTGCCAGCAGCCCCCCCGGGGCAGATACGCAGTATTTT.